A single sample is the source of the 9 T cell receptor beta chains below, sequenced in a study of OX40 agonist ivuxolimab in advanced cancers. Sequencing used immunoSEQ multiplex PCR; TCRdb keeps in-frame clones, though not all of them. The table records about 94,000 clones, roughly 91% of them present only once. This specimen was CD4+ or CD8+ T cells sorted from blood, taken in a trial of the OX40 agonist ivuxolimab. The receptor set was obtained from an adult with an advanced solid tumor such as melanoma, head and neck, liver or kidney cancer.

The gene calls are TRBV30 and TRBJ1-6; D is possibly TRBD1 (5 bases). Trimming stripped 0 bases from V and 5 bases from J, with 14 bases between. In germline, CDR1 is GTSNPN, CDR2 SVGIG (reference sequence). The CDR3 is 16 amino acids. As DNA, the CDR3 is TGTGCCTGGAGTGTAATAGCAGGACAAAATAATTCACCCCTCCACTTT. Its translation is CAWSVIAGQNNSPLHF.

This chain links TRBV7-2 with TRBJ2-4; TRBD1 matches 7 bases. From germline, CDR1 is SGHTA and CDR2 FQGNSA. The V gene end was trimmed by 4 bases and the J gene end by 6 bases; junction bases not matched to a gene: 9. The length of the CDR3 is 15 residues. CDR3 protein: CASSSQLNRGNIQYF. The CDR3 region has the DNA TGTGCCAGCAGCTCCCAGCTGAACAGGGGAAACATTCAGTACTTC.

This sequence joins TRBV11-2 and TRBJ2-5, with TRBD2 identical over 7 bases. This CDR3 has 14 amino acids. V was clipped by 6 bases and J by 2 bases; unmatched bases: 6. Germline V gene lookup returns CDR1 SGHAT and CDR2 FQNNGV. The chain's CDR3 is CASRGGMLQETQYF. CDR3 sequence (DNA): TGTGCCAGCAGGGGGGGGATGCTACAAGAGACCCAGTACTTC.

This chain links TRBV6-5 with TRBJ1-5; D possibly corresponds to TRBD1 (5 bases). Deletions cut 6 bases from V and 1 base from J, with 13 bases between. The V gene's germline CDR1 is MNHEY and CDR2 SVGAGI. This CDR3 region has 15 residues. CDR3: CASSPSGGSNQPQHF. DNA for the CDR3: TGTGCCAGCAGCCCGTCGGGGGGAAGCAATCAGCCCCAGCATTTT.

The chain recombines TRBV27 with TRBJ1-6, with 8 bases aligning to TRBD1. V dropped 3 bases and J dropped 9; count of bases not matched to a gene: 10. Germline V CDR1 and CDR2: MNHEY, SMNVEV (reference sequence). The CDR3 length is 16 residues. The CDR3 here is CASSFQGAGLGSPLHF. CDR3 DNA sequence: TGTGCCAGCAGTTTCCAGGGGGCGGGACTTGGTTCACCCCTCCACTTT.

The chain combines TRBV7-9 with TRBJ1-2, with D possibly matching TRBD1 (5 bases). Germline V lookup: CDR1 SEHNR, CDR2 FQNEAQ (reference sequence). V lost 4 bases, J lost 8 bases, and 17 bases lay in between. This CDR3 is built from 14 residues. The CDR3 loop reads CASSSQGAKGGYTF. In DNA, the CDR3 is TGTGCCAGCAGCTCGCAGGGTGCAAAGGGGGGCTACACCTTC.

CDR3: CASSAHNEQFF. The CDR3 DNA reads TGTGCCAGCAGTGCACACAATGAGCAGTTCTTC. The chain recombines TRBV2 with TRBJ2-1; unclear D gene. Trimming stripped 4 bases from V and 5 bases from J, with 3 bases between. The CDR3 covers 11 residues. From germline, CDR1 is SNHLY and CDR2 FYNNEI.

J is TRBJ2-5 and V is TRBV6-6, with unresolved D. V was shortened by 6 bases and J by 5 bases, with 10 bases between the two germline ends. CDR1 is MNHNY and CDR2 is SVGAGI in the germline V gene (reference sequence). CDR3 size: 12 residues. Here the CDR3 DNA reads TGTGCCAGCAGCTTAGCTATCGAGACCCAGTACTTC. The encoded protein is CASSLAIETQYF.

The chain recombines TRBV19 with TRBJ1-1, with TRBD1 matching 7 bases. Trimming removed 4 bases from V and 1 base from J; junction bases left unmatched: 12. Germline loops: CDR1 LNHDA, CDR2 SQIVND (reference sequence). This CDR3 spans 17 amino acids. The CDR3 loop reads CASSTRDSYSGNTEAFF. The CDR3, as DNA: TGTGCCAGTAGTACCCGGGACAGCTATAGCGGGAACACTGAAGCTTTCTTT.